Each of the 12 T cell receptor beta chains below was sequenced from the same sample in a study of CD8 T cells in ankylosing spondylitis. TCRdb re-derived calls from the 5' RACE reads in MiXCR, one entry per CDR3 protein. The sample includes 210,000 or so distinct CDR3 sequences, roughly 24% of them seen just once. Sequencing was carried out using blood, either unsorted or a sorted T cell fraction (not recorded which). Receptors originate from a male donor with ankylosing spondylitis or in good health (not recorded which).

This clonotype occurred many times. The chain uses TRBV12-3 or TRBV12-4 and TRBJ2-1; possible D gene TRBD1, 6 bases. V lost 8 bases and J lost 4, with 15 bases in between. This CDR3 is 14 amino acids long. The CDR3: CASVSGAVYNEQFF. CDR3 in DNA: TGTGCCAGCGTGTCAGGGGCAGTGTACAATGAGCAGTTCTTC.

The chain links TRBV13 to TRBJ2-5; D possibly corresponds to TRBD2 (6 bases). Germline V CDR1 and CDR2: PRHDT, FYEKMQ (reference sequence). The CDR3 totals 14 residues. Trimming removed 2 bases at V and 2 bases at J, with 9 bases between. The CDR3 nucleotides read TGTGCCAGCAGCTTATTGCGGGGACAAGAGACCCAGTACTTC. As protein: CASSLLRGQETQYF. Based on the CDR3 plus reference TRBV13 and TRBJ2-5, the full variable domain is AAGVIQSPRHLIKEKRETATLKCYPIPRHDTVYWYQQGPGQDPQFLISFYEKMQSDKGSIPDRFSAQQFSDYHSELNMSSLELGDSALYFCASSLLRGQETQYFGPGTRLLVL.

There are many counts of this clonotype. V usage is TRBV6-4 and J usage is TRBJ2-1, with D maybe TRBD2 (6 bases). The germline gives CDR1 MRHNA, CDR2 SNTAGT. This CDR3 contains 11 residues. The CDR3 bases are TGTGCTCCAAGATGGGGGGATGAGCAGTTCTTC. Translation gives CAPRWGDEQFF.

This clonotype was counted between two and nine times. The rearrangement uses TRBV20-1 and TRBJ2-5; D ambiguous. The V gene's germline CDR1 is DFQATT and CDR2 SNEGSKA (reference sequence). This CDR3 spans 13 amino acids. V gave up 3 bases and J gave up 5 bases, with 13 bases separating them. The CDR3 reads CSARDGSGETQYF. In nucleotides, the CDR3 is TGCAGTGCTAGGGACGGGTCCGGTGAGACCCAGTACTTC.

The rearrangement links TRBV7-9 to TRBJ2-1; D is perhaps TRBD1 (5 bases). The CDR3 covers 17 residues. Trimming shortened V by 4 bases and J by 1 base, and 17 bases separated the two germline ends. Germline V gene data show CDR1 as SEHNR and CDR2 as FQNEAQ (reference sequence). CDR3 residues: CASSSTRVWRSYNEQFF. The CDR3 DNA is TGTGCCAGCAGCTCCACCAGGGTGTGGAGATCCTACAATGAGCAGTTCTTC.

This clonotype was observed a handful of times. V usage is TRBV20-1 and J usage is TRBJ1-6, with 9 bases aligning to TRBD1. Germline V gene data show CDR1 as DFQATT and CDR2 as SNEGSKA (reference sequence). Unmatched junction bases numbered 12, after V lost 3 bases and J lost 9 bases. The CDR3 is made up of 16 amino acids. The DNA for the CDR3 is TGCAGTGCTAGGTTGTCGGGACAGGGCAAATTTTCACCCCTCCACTTT. Translation: CSARLSGQGKFSPLHF.

V and J are TRBV20-1 and TRBJ2-2, with 8 bases aligning to TRBD2. This CDR3 is 15 amino acids long. Per the germline V gene, CDR1 is DFQATT and CDR2 is SNEGSKA (reference sequence). With V trimmed by 3 bases and J by 4 bases, 7 bases remained unmatched. In DNA form, the CDR3 reads TGCAGTGCTAGGGCTCCGGGACTAGGCACCGGGGAGCTGTTTTTT. Translating gives CSARAPGLGTGELFF.

The CDR3: CSVERNQETQYF. CDR3 coding DNA: TGCAGCGTTGAGCGGAACCAAGAGACCCAGTACTTC. V and J are TRBV29-1 and TRBJ2-5; unclear D gene. CDR1 and CDR2 from the germline V gene are SQVTM and ANQGSEA. The CDR3 loop spans 12 amino acids. Trimming shortened V by 3 bases and J by 0 bases, and 5 bases separated the two germline ends.

This clonotype came up many times. The chain combines TRBV19 with TRBJ2-4; D gene unclear. CDR3 length: 14 amino acids. The germline V gene encodes CDR1 LNHDA and CDR2 SQIVND (reference sequence). With 4 bases removed from V and 3 bases from J, the gap between germline ends came to 10 bases. The CDR3 spells CASSNPLVKNIQYF. CDR3 nucleotide sequence: TGTGCCAGTAGTAATCCCCTGGTCAAAAACATTCAGTACTTC.

Only a few counts were recorded for this clonotype. The DNA for the CDR3 is TGTGCCAGCAGTCTGGAAGGGAGTCAGCCCCAGCATTTT. As protein: CASSLEGSQPQHF. The J gene is TRBJ1-5, the V gene TRBV27, with D hard to call. Germline lookup yields CDR1 MNHEY and CDR2 SMNVEV (reference sequence). V was clipped by 5 bases and J by 6 bases, with 11 bases between them. CDR3 length equals 13 residues.

This clonotype has only a few counts. The chain has TRBV6-1 and TRBJ2-3, with D uncertain. Germline lookup yields CDR1 MNHNS and CDR2 SASEGT. The CDR3 sequence is 14 residues long. V was clipped by 6 bases and J by 0 bases, with 10 bases between them. The CDR3 is CASSRSYSTDTQYF. CDR3 bases: TGTGCCAGCAGCAGGTCCTATAGCACAGATACGCAGTATTTT.

The sample holds many counts of this clonotype. This chain connects TRBV27 to TRBJ1-2; D is perhaps TRBD1 (6 bases). Trimming stripped 7 bases from V and 7 bases from J, with 25 bases between. Per germline, CDR1 MNHEY and CDR2 SMNVEV (reference sequence). The CDR3 is 16 residues long. The CDR3 coding sequence is TGTGCCAGCAACCCATTTGGGGGGGGCGCGTTCTCTGGCTACACCTTC. Residues: CASNPFGGGAFSGYTF.